The 7 T cell receptor beta chains presented below share a single source sample, sequenced in a study of blood T cell repertoires in COVID-19. TCRdb's copy holds only in-frame clones and misses some; the assay was immunoSEQ multiplex PCR. The repertoire holds 250,000 to 300,000 clones, with about four fifths as singletons. Specimen: PBMCs or T cells enriched from blood (not recorded which). These receptors were collected from a middle-aged man who had been exposed to COVID-19.

This rearrangement joins TRBV11-2 to TRBJ1-3; TRBD1 is a possible D gene (5 bases). V gave up 6 bases and J gave up 0 bases, with 9 bases separating them. This CDR3 has 14 residues. Germline assignment: CDR1 SGHAT and CDR2 FQNNGV. CDR3 nucleotide sequence: TGTGCCAGCAGAGGAGGGGTCTCTGGAAACACCATATATTTT. Amino acids: CASRGGVSGNTIYF.

The genes are TRBV7-6 and TRBJ2-7; D is possibly TRBD2 (6 bases). Trimming removed 1 base from V and 5 bases from J, with 9 bases in between. There are 13 residues in the CDR3. The germline V gene encodes CDR1 SGHVS and CDR2 FNYEAQ. CDR3 protein: CASSLGGGDEQYF. The CDR3 bases are TGTGCCAGCAGCTTAGGAGGCGGGGACGAGCAGTACTTC.

The rearrangement links TRBV5-1 to TRBJ1-2; D is possibly TRBD1 (6 bases). Germline-derived CDR1 and CDR2 are SGHRS and YFSETQ. The V end lost 3 bases, the J end lost 3 bases, and 12 bases lay between the germline ends. The CDR3 length is 14 residues. The CDR3 protein is CASSSYRAYYGYTF. DNA for the CDR3: TGCGCCAGCAGCTCCTACAGGGCCTACTATGGCTACACCTTC.

The rearrangement links TRBV7-9 to TRBJ1-2; 8 nucleotides line up with TRBD1. Unmatched junction bases numbered 2, after V lost 5 bases and J lost 0 bases. Germline CDR1 reads SEHNR; CDR2 reads FQNEAQ (reference sequence). The CDR3 is 14 amino acids. CDR3 loop: CASSPGGANYGYTF. CDR3 DNA: TGTGCCAGCAGCCCAGGGGGCGCTAACTATGGCTACACCTTC.

The chain carries TRBV6-5 and TRBJ2-1, with 8 bases identical to TRBD2. V lost 6 bases and J lost 0; bases outside the gene matches: 4. The germline V gene encodes CDR1 MNHEY and CDR2 SVGAGI. CDR3 length equals 15 residues. In DNA form, the CDR3 reads TGTGCCAGCAGATCCACTAGCGGCTCCTACAATGAGCAGTTCTTC. Translation: CASRSTSGSYNEQFF.

This clone has more than one count but fewer than ten. The chain's CDR3 is CATSDSGRARGEQFF. DNA for the CDR3: TGTGCCACCAGTGATAGCGGGAGGGCCCGTGGTGAGCAGTTCTTC. The chain recombines TRBV24-1 with TRBJ2-1; 10 bases align to TRBD2. The CDR3 is made up of 15 amino acids. The germline V gene has CDR1 KGHDR and CDR2 SFDVKD. J was trimmed by 9 bases and V by 3 bases; bases with no gene match: 7.

The chain joins TRBV7-6 to TRBJ2-1, with 9 positions matching TRBD2. Unmatched junction bases numbered 11, after V lost 5 bases and J lost 3 bases. The length of the CDR3 is 17 residues. Germline V lookup: CDR1 SGHVS, CDR2 FNYEAQ. Here the CDR3 reads CASSPPPSSGVYNEQFF. The CDR3, as DNA: TGTGCCAGCAGCCCACCTCCGTCTAGCGGGGTCTACAATGAGCAGTTCTTC.